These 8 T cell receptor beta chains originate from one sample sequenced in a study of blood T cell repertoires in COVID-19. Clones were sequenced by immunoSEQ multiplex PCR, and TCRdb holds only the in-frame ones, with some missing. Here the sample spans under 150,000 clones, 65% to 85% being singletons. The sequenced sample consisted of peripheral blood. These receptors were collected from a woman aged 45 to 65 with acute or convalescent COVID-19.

The CDR3 DNA is TGTGCCAGCAGTGGCATTTTGGGGCTCCCTAATCAGCCCCAGCATTTT. It codes for CASSGILGLPNQPQHF. The J gene is TRBJ1-5, the V gene TRBV6-2 or TRBV6-3; possible D gene TRBD1, 5 bases. This CDR3 has 16 residues. V was clipped by 5 bases and J by 4 bases, with 18 bases between them. Per the germline V gene, CDR1 is MNHEY and CDR2 is SVGEGT.

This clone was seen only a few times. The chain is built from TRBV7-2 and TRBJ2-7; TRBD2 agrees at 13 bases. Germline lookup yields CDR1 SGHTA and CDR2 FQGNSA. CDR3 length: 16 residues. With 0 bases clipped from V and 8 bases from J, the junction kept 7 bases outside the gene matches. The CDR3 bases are TGTGCCAGCAGCTTAGCTGCGACTAGCGGGGGGTCACAGCAGTACTTC. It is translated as CASSLAATSGGSQQYF.

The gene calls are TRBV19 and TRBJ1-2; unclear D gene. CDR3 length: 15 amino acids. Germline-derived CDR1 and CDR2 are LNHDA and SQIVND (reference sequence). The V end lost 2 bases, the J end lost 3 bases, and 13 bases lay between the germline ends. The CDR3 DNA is TGTGCCAGTAGTATACCCCACAAGAGGCACTATGGCTACACCTTC. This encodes CASSIPHKRHYGYTF. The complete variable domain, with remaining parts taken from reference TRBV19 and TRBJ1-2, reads DGGITQSPKYLFRKEGQNVTLSCEQNLNHDAMYWYRQDPGQGLRLIYYSQIVNDFQKGDIAEGYSVSREKKESFPLTVTSAQKNPTAFYLCASSIPHKRHYGYTFGSGTRLTVV.

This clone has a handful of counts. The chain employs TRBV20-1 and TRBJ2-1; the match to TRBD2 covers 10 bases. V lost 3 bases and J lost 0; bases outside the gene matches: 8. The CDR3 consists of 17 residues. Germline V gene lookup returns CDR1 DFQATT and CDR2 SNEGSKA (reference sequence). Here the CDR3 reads CSASSPASGSSYNEQFF. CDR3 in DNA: TGCAGTGCTAGTTCCCCGGCTAGCGGGAGCTCCTACAATGAGCAGTTCTTC.

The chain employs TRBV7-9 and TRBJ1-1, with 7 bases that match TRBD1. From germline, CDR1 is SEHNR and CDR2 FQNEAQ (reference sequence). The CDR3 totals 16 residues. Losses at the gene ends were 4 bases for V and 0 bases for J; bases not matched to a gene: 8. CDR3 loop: CASSYPPGQMNTEAFF. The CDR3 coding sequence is TGTGCCAGCAGCTATCCGCCGGGACAGATGAACACTGAAGCTTTCTTT.

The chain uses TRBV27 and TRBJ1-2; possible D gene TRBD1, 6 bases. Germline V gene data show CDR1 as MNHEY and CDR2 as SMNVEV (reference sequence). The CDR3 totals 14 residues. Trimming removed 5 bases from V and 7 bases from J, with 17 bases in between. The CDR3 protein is CASSTEGGAGGYTF. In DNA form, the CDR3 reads TGTGCCAGCAGTACGGAGGGGGGGGCGGGTGGCTACACCTTC.

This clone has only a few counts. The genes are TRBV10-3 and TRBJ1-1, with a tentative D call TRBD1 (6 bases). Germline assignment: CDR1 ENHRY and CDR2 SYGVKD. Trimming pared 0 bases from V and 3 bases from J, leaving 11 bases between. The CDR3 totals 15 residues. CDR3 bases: TGTGCCATCAGTGAGTCGATTGGACAGCACACTGAAGCTTTCTTT. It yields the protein CAISESIGQHTEAFF.

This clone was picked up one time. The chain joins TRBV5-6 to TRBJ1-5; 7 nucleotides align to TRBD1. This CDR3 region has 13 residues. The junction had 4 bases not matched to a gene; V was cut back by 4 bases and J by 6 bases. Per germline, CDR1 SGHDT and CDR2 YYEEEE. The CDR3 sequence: CASSEGAIQPQHF. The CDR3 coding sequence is TGTGCCAGCAGCGAGGGGGCAATTCAGCCCCAGCATTTT.